These 23 T cell receptor beta chains share one sample of origin, sequenced in a study of T cells in Graves' hyperthyroidism and ophthalmopathy. From RNA transcripts, TCR beta CDR3 regions were amplified. Using the HTBI primer set, a first-round RT-PCR was run on the TCR CDR3. MiXCR was run by TCRdb on the multiplex PCR reads, yielding one entry per CDR3 protein. Here the sample spans around 500,000 distinct CDR3 sequences, around an eighth being singletons. The sample taken for sequencing was blood. These receptors all come from a woman under 30 with Graves' hyperthyroidism.

The table lists this clonotype with many counts. This chain links TRBV6-1 with TRBJ1-1; perhaps TRBD1 as D (5 bases). V was cut by 7 bases and J by 1 base, with 13 bases left in between. Germline CDR1 and CDR2: MNHNS and SASEGT. The length of the CDR3 is 14 residues. In DNA, the CDR3 is TGTGCCAGCACCCGCGGGGGGTCGAACACTGAAGCTTTCTTT. This codes for CASTRGGSNTEAFF.

The chain recombines TRBV29-1 with TRBJ1-2, with 9 positions matching TRBD1. The CDR3 is 18 residues long. Germline V CDR1 and CDR2: SQVTM, ANQGSEA. J lost 6 bases, V lost 2 bases, and 19 bases had no gene match. For the CDR3, the DNA is TGCAGCGTTGAATTGGTTTCGTCGTGGGGGACAGGGACCAATGGCTACACCTTC. Translated: CSVELVSSWGTGTNGYTF. Full variable domain (rest looked up from reference TRBV29-1 and TRBJ1-2): SAVISQKPSRDICQRGTSLTIQCQVDSQVTMMFWYRQQPGQSLTLIATANQGSEATYESGFVIDKFPISRPNLTFSTLTVSNMSPEDSSIYLCSVELVSSWGTGTNGYTFGSGTRLTVV.

This clonotype appeared once. This chain uses TRBV6-1 with TRBJ2-7; D is uncertain. Trimming removed 6 bases from V and 8 bases from J, with 8 bases in between. Germline assignment: CDR1 MNHNS and CDR2 SASEGT. The CDR3 length is 10 residues. CDR3 residues: CASRPLQQYF. The DNA of the CDR3 is TGTGCCAGCAGACCCCTACAGCAGTACTTC.

This clonotype was seen a handful of times. V usage is TRBV24-1 and J usage is TRBJ2-3; TRBD1 is a possible D gene (6 bases). Trimming shortened V by 4 bases and J by 3 bases, and 16 bases separated the two germline ends. Germline V gene sequence: CDR1 KGHDR, CDR2 SFDVKD. The CDR3 length is 16 residues. CDR3 DNA: TGTGCCACCAGTGACCAGAATCGCAGGGGTACAGATACGCAGTATTTT. This gives the protein CATSDQNRRGTDTQYF.

At least ten counts were recorded for this clonotype. V gene TRBV12-5 combines with J gene TRBJ2-1, with D tentatively TRBD1 (6 bases). The V end lost 3 bases, the J end lost 0 bases, and 18 bases lay between the germline ends. The length of the CDR3 is 18 residues. CDR1 and CDR2 (germline): LGHNT, FRNRAP. DNA for the CDR3: TGTGCTAGTGGTTTTTCCCTAAGGGGGTGGAGCTCCTACAATGAGCAGTTCTTC. Its protein is CASGFSLRGWSSYNEQFF.

This clonotype was recorded a few times. An end of the junction differs from the germline gene, which may be a read error. This chain uses TRBV14 with TRBJ2-2; D remains unclear. This CDR3 spans 16 amino acids. Germline CDR1 is SGHDN and CDR2 is FVKESK. The CDR3 region has the DNA TGTGCCAGCGGCCAAGATCCACTAACCTACACCGGGGAGCTGTTTTTT. This sequence encodes CASGQDPLTYTGELFF.

The V gene is TRBV18, the J gene TRBJ2-5, with 12 bases identical to TRBD2. Losses at the gene ends were 5 bases for V and 5 bases for J; bases not matched to a gene: 18. Germline V gene sequence: CDR1 KGHSH, CDR2 LQKENI. This CDR3 region has 19 residues. CDR3 nucleotides: TGTGCCAGCTCAATATACCTCGGACTAGCGGGACGGGTACCCGAGACCCAGTACTTC. Translated: CASSIYLGLAGRVPETQYF.

The rearrangement uses TRBV2 and TRBJ2-1, with 11 bases aligning to TRBD2. The V and J ends lost 4 bases and 15 bases, in that order; junction bases with no gene match: 5. Germline-derived CDR1 and CDR2 are SNHLY and FYNNEI. This CDR3 is built from 12 residues. The CDR3 nucleotides are TGTGCCAGCAGTGGAGGCGGGACTAGCGGGTTCTTC. Amino acid sequence: CASSGGGTSGFF.

The chain combines TRBV6-6 with TRBJ1-2; possible D gene TRBD1, 6 bases. Trimming took 0 bases from V and 2 from J, leaving 10 bases between them. CDR1 and CDR2 (germline): MNHNY, SVGAGI (reference sequence). The CDR3 extends over 15 amino acids. Here the CDR3 DNA reads TGTGCCAGCAGTTACTCGATGGGGGCCAACTATGGCTACACCTTC. Encoded protein: CASSYSMGANYGYTF.

This clonotype was recorded at least ten times. This sequence joins TRBV7-3 and TRBJ2-3; D might be TRBD2 (5 bases). The CDR3 runs 15 residues. V dropped 3 bases and J dropped 0 bases, with 10 bases sitting between them. Germline V gene sequence: CDR1 SGHTA, CDR2 FQGTGA. CDR3 sequence: CASSFRGSSTDTQYF. The DNA for the CDR3 is TGTGCCAGCAGCTTTCGTGGGAGCAGCACAGATACGCAGTATTTT.

As for this clonotype: A read error may explain this, as a much larger clone is one base away. The chain has TRBV3-1 and TRBJ1-6; D gene uncertain. The germline gives CDR1 LGHDT, CDR2 YNNKEL (reference sequence). This CDR3 region has 15 residues. The CDR3 reads CACSQDRLWDSPLHF. The DNA of the CDR3 is TGTGCCTGCAGCCAAGATCGTTTGTGGGATTCACCCCTCCACTTT.

The chain is built from TRBV4-1 and TRBJ2-3, with D unresolved. There are 13 residues in the CDR3. V was clipped by 1 base and J by 4 bases, with 6 bases between them. Germline V lookup: CDR1 MGHRA, CDR2 YSYEKL. The CDR3 sequence is CASSQVNPDTQYF. The CDR3 DNA follows: TGCGCCAGCAGCCAAGTTAATCCAGATACGCAGTATTTT.

This clonotype occurred many times. CDR3 nucleotides: TGTGCCAGCAGCGCCCTTCTACTAGCAAGGGTCATCGATGAGCAGTTCTTC. Its protein product is CASSALLLARVIDEQFF. The J gene is TRBJ2-1, the V gene TRBV6-1, with a possible D match to TRBD2 (6 bases). Trimming took off 6 bases at V and 8 bases at J, with 26 bases between the two ends. The CDR3 spans 17 residues. The germline CDR1 and CDR2 sequences are MNHNS and SASEGT.

This clonotype was found a few times. The J gene is TRBJ1-1, the V gene TRBV14; no clear D. Per the germline V gene, CDR1 is SGHDN and CDR2 is FVKESK. The CDR3 extends over 14 amino acids. V was trimmed by 1 base and J by 10 bases, leaving 16 bases between them. The CDR3 sequence: CASSQAVGYFRAFF. DNA for the CDR3: TGTGCCAGCAGCCAAGCTGTAGGGTATTTTCGAGCTTTCTTT.

There are many counts of this clonotype. The V call is TRBV6-5, the J call TRBJ1-2; D is undetermined. The ends were cut back, 6 bases at V and 2 bases at J, with 13 bases in the middle. The CDR3 is 14 residues long. Germline-derived CDR1 and CDR2 are MNHEY and SVGAGI. In nucleotides, the CDR3 is TGTGCCAGCAGCCGCGGGGTTGACAACTATGGCTACACCTTC. It is translated as CASSRGVDNYGYTF.

V gene TRBV12-3 or TRBV12-4 combines with J gene TRBJ2-7, with 7 bases identical to TRBD1. This CDR3 has 13 residues. The V segment lost 8 bases and the J segment 0 bases; nucleotides outside the gene matches: 4. CDR3 region: CASYDRDSYEQYV. CDR3 bases: TGTGCCAGCTACGACAGGGACTCCTACGAGCAGTACGTC.

Ten or more counts support this clonotype. The chain recombines TRBV29-1 with TRBJ2-5; 7 bases match TRBD2. The length of the CDR3 is 13 residues. The J segment lost 2 bases and the V segment lost 4 bases, leaving 4 bases of the junction unmatched. The V gene's germline CDR1 is SQVTM and CDR2 ANQGSEA. The CDR3 here is CSVGEGGQETQYF. The CDR3 nucleotides read TGCAGCGTTGGGGAGGGCGGACAAGAGACCCAGTACTTC.

This clonotype has ten or more counts. V usage is TRBV12-3 or TRBV12-4 and J usage is TRBJ1-1; tentative D call: TRBD1 (6 bases). CDR3 size: 14 residues. V was pared by 5 bases and J by 4 bases, with 14 bases between. CDR3 residues: CASSLRTVRTEAFF. The DNA for the CDR3 is TGTGCCAGCAGTCTACGGACAGTCCGCACTGAAGCTTTCTTT.

The V and J genes are TRBV19 and TRBJ2-1; tentatively, D is TRBD2 (5 bases). V was shortened by 6 bases and J by 0 bases, with 12 bases between the two germline ends. Germline-derived CDR1 and CDR2 are LNHDA and SQIVND (reference sequence). This CDR3 spans 15 amino acids. The CDR3 DNA sequence: TGTGCCAGTAGGGGTAGCGTTAGCTCCTACAATGAGCAGTTCTTC. This gives the protein CASRGSVSSYNEQFF.

This clonotype was found a few times. The V call is TRBV5-1, the J call TRBJ1-1, with TRBD1 matching 11 bases. Germline lookup yields CDR1 SGHRS and CDR2 YFSETQ. V lost 4 bases and J lost 4; bases outside the gene matches: 6. This CDR3 is 15 amino acids long. In DNA, the CDR3 is TGCGCCAGCAGCCTATCCGGGACAGGGGGCACTGAAGCTTTCTTT. It is translated as CASSLSGTGGTEAFF.

This clonotype has a single count. V and J are TRBV4-2 and TRBJ2-1; 11 bases map to TRBD2. The germline gives CDR1 LGHNA, CDR2 YNFKEQ. Trimming cost V 3 bases and J 8 bases; bases outside gene matches: 9. The CDR3 is 16 amino acids. The CDR3: CASSQVTSGRYHEQFF. The CDR3 region has the DNA TGTGCCAGCAGCCAGGTAACTAGCGGGAGATACCATGAGCAGTTCTTC.

This chain links TRBV29-1 with TRBJ2-7; D ambiguous. Germline V gives CDR1 SQVTM, CDR2 ANQGSEA. Trimming stripped 5 bases from V and 0 bases from J, with 14 bases between. This CDR3 spans 14 amino acids. CDR3 sequence (DNA): TGCAGCGTTTGTGCAGGTATCCCCTCCTACGAGCAGTACTTC. This encodes CSVCAGIPSYEQYF.

This clonotype was seen at least ten times. This chain connects TRBV30 to TRBJ2-3; 14 bases fit TRBD2. Losses at the gene ends were 4 bases for V and 3 bases for J; bases not matched to a gene: 18. Germline CDR1 reads GTSNPN; CDR2 reads SVGIG (reference sequence). The CDR3 is 20 amino acids. CDR3 loop: CAWTPPGLAGVEGRTDTQYF. CDR3 DNA: TGTGCCTGGACCCCTCCGGGACTAGCGGGAGTTGAGGGTAGGACAGATACGCAGTATTTT.